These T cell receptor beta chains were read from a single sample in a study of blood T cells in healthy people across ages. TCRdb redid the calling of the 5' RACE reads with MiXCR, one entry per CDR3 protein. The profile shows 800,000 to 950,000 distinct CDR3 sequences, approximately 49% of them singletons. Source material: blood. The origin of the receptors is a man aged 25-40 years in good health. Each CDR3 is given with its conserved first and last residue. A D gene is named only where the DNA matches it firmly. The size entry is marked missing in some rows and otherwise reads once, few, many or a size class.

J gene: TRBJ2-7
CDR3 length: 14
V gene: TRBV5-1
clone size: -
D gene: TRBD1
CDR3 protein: CASRPPGQGGEQYF
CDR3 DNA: TGCGCCAGCAGGCCGCCGGGACAGGGGGGCGAGCAGTACTTC

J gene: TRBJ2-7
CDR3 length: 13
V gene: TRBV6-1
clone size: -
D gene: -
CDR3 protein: CASSEVELLEQYF
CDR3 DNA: TGTGCCAGCAGTGAAGTAGAGCTCCTCGAGCAGTACTTC

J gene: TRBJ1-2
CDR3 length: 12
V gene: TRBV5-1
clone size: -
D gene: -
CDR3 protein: CASSLGQDGYTF
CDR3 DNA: TGCGCCAGCAGCTTGGGACAGGATGGCTACACCTTC

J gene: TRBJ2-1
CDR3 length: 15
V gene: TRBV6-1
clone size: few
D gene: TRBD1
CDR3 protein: CASVQGLSSYNEQFF
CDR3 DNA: TGTGCCAGCGTACAGGGGCTCAGTTCCTACAATGAGCAGTTCTTC

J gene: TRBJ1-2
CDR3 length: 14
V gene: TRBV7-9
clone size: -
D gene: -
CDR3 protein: CAGSPREDLYGYTF
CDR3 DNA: TGTGCCGGCAGCCCTCGGGAAGACCTCTATGGCTACACCTTC

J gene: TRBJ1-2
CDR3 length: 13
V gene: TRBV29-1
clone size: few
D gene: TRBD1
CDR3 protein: CSVAGTGARGYTF
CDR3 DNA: TGCAGCGTTGCGGGAACAGGGGCCCGTGGCTACACCTTC

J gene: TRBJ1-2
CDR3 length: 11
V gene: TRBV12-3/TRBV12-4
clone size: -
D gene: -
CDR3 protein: CASSTGIGYTF
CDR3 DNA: TGTGCCAGCAGTACAGGGATTGGCTACACCTTC

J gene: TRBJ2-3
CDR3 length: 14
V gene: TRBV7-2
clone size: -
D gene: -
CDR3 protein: CASSVFTSTDTQYF
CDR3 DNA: TGTGCCAGCAGCGTATTTACCTCTACAGATACGCAGTATTTT

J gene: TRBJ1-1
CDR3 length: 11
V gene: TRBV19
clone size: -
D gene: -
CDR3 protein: CASTTVTEAFF
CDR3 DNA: TGTGCCAGTACCACTGTCACTGAAGCTTTCTTT

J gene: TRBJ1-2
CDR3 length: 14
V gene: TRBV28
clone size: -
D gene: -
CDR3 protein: CASRDGTINYGYTF
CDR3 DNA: TGTGCCAGCAGGGACGGGACCATTAACTATGGCTACACCTTC

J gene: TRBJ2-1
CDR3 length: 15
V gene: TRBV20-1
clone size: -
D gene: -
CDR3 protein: CSASGFGRRYNEQFF
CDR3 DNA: TGCAGTGCTAGTGGTTTTGGACGGCGATACAATGAGCAGTTCTTC

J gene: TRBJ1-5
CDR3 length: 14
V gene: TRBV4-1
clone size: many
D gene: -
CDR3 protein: CASSQVRSNQPQHF
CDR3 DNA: TGCGCCAGCAGCCAAGTTAGGAGCAATCAGCCCCAGCATTTT

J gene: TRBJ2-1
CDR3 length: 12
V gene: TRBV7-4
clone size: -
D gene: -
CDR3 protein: CASSPRDRRPFF
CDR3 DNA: TGTGCCAGCAGCCCCCGGGACCGCAGACCGTTCTTC

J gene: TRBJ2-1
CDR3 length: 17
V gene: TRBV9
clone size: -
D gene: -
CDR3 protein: CASSVAASDSSYNEQFF
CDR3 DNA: TGTGCCAGCAGCGTAGCGGCTAGCGATAGCTCCTACAATGAGCAGTTCTTC

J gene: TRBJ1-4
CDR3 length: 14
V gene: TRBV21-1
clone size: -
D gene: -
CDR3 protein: CASTVAVTNEKLFF
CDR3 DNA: TGTGCCAGCACTGTGGCGGTTACTAATGAAAAACTGTTTTTT

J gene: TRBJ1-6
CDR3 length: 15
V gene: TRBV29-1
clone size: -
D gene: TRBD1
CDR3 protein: CSGDREPVKYSPLHF
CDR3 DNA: TGCAGCGGGGACAGGGAACCGGTAAAATATTCACCCCTCCACTTT

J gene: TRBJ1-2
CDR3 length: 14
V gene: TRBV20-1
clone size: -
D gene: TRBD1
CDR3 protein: CSARETGQGGGYTF
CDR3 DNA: TGCAGTGCTAGAGAAACCGGACAGGGTGGCGGCTACACCTTC

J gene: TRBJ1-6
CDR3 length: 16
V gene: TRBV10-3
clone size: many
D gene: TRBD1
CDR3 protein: CAISEPRDSYNSPLHF
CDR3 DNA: TGTGCCATCAGTGAGCCCCGGGACAGCTATAATTCACCCCTCCACTTT

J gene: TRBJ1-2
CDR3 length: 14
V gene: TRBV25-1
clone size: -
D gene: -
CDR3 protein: CASSVAGEYYGYTF
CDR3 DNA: TGTGCCAGCAGTGTGGCAGGGGAGTACTATGGCTACACCTTC

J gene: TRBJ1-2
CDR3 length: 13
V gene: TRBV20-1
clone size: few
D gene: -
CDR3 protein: CSARIRESYGYTF
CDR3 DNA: TGCAGTGCTAGAATAAGGGAAAGCTATGGCTACACCTTC

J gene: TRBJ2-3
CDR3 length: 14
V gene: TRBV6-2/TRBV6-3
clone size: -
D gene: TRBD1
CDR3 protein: CASSGQDNTDTQYF
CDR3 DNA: TGTGCCAGCAGCGGACAGGACAACACAGATACGCAGTATTTT

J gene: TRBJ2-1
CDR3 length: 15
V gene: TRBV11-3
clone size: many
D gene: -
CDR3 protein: CASSQSGEPYNEQFF
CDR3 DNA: TGTGCCAGCAGTCAGAGCGGAGAACCCTACAATGAGCAGTTCTTC